One T cell receptor (beta chain) is described in this entry. Its cognate antigen is unknown. cDNA libraries for TCR alpha and TCR beta, carrying sample barcodes and UMIs, came from 5'RACE with constant-segment primers. One entry per CDR3 protein, called by TCRdb with MiXCR from the 5' RACE reads. The sample has around 320,000 distinct CDR3 sequences, 25% to 30% seen once; the top ten hold about 13%. V shed 0 bases and J shed 2 bases, with 8 bases lying between them. Per germline, CDR1 LGHNA and CDR2 YNFKEQ. The CDR3 extends over 15 amino acids. The data were taken from a study of T-cell memory formation after mild COVID-19. The study, taken as a whole, reports: Later expanders leaned CD4+, whereas day 15 to 85 contracting clones were balanced CD4/CD8.

This TCR came from an adult woman who had mild COVID-19 (a few samples of this study predate the infection). Cell type and time point are not known. Input material: PBMCs or a T cell subset sorted from them (not recorded which). This chain joins TRBV4-2 and TRBJ2-1; D gene ambiguous. The CDR3 here is CASSQEKSAYNEQFF. Here the CDR3 DNA reads TGTGCCAGCAGCCAAGAAAAGAGCGCCTACAATGAGCAGTTCTTC.